This is a list of T cell receptor beta chains from one sample in a study of cytomegalovirus exposure and HLA in healthy donors. Clones were sequenced by immunoSEQ multiplex PCR, and TCRdb holds only the in-frame ones, with some missing. This table holds 200,000 or so clones, about 86% found once. Sequencing was done on a sample of PBMCs. The receptors derive from a woman between 18 and 30 years old in good health and CMV-seropositive. Each CDR3 is given with its conserved first and last residue. A D gene is named only where the DNA matches it firmly. Clone size is shown for a subset of rows, as once, few, many or a class of expanded clone.

v_gene,d_gene,len,abundance,j_gene,CDR3nt,CDR3aa
TRBV21-1,.,16,.,TRBJ1-1,TGTGCCAGCAGCAAAAGCCCGACAGGGCACAACACTGAAGCTTTCTTT,CASSKSPTGHNTEAFF
TRBV6-5,.,14,.,TRBJ1-1,TGTGCCAGCAGCAGACAGGCCATGAACACTGAAGCTTTCTTT,CASSRQAMNTEAFF
TRBV28,.,15,few,TRBJ1-5,TGTGCCAGCAGTTCCCCGAATGGGAGAAGTCAGCCCCAGCATTTT,CASSSPNGRSQPQHF
TRBV4-2,.,11,.,TRBJ1-1,TGTGCCAGCAGCCTCGGGGGGAAAGCTTTCTTT,CASSLGGKAFF
TRBV5-4,.,13,.,TRBJ2-3,TGTGCCAGCAACAATCCTGATGCAGATACGCAGTATTTT,CASNNPDADTQYF
TRBV7-9,.,17,.,TRBJ2-1,TGTGCCAGCAGCTTAGCGCTAAGCCAGCGGTCCTACAATGAGCAGTTCTTC,CASSLALSQRSYNEQFF
TRBV9,TRBD2,15,.,TRBJ2-5,TGTGCCAGCAGCACCTTAGCGGGGGGGCGTATTGCCCAGTACTTC,CASSTLAGGRIAQYF
TRBV19,.,16,.,TRBJ1-1,TGTGCCAGTAGTATGGGAGGACGTCTCAGGAACACTGAAGCTTTCTTT,CASSMGGRLRNTEAFF
TRBV7-9,.,16,.,TRBJ2-3,TGTGCCAGCAGCTTATTATCGCTAGCTCGGGCAGATACGCAGTATTTT,CASSLLSLARADTQYF
TRBV7-9,TRBD2,16,.,TRBJ2-5,TGTGCCAGCAGCACGCAAGTCCGACTAGCGGAAGAGACCCAGTACTTC,CASSTQVRLAEETQYF
TRBV10-3,TRBD2,14,few,TRBJ2-1,TGTGCCATCAGGGTCCTAGCGGGGGGCTATGAGCAGTTCTTC,CAIRVLAGGYEQFF
TRBV5-6,.,14,.,TRBJ1-3,TGTGCCAGCAGCTTGGCGGCGGGCGCGGACACCATATATTTT,CASSLAAGADTIYF
TRBV28,TRBD1,17,.,TRBJ1-2,TGTGCCAGCAGTTTATTATCGGGGACAGGAGGAACTTATGGCTACACCTTC,CASSLLSGTGGTYGYTF
TRBV18,.,15,.,TRBJ2-1,TGTGCCAGCTCACCACCCATAGGAGGTGGGGATGAGCAGTTCTTC,CASSPPIGGGDEQFF
TRBV14,.,13,.,TRBJ1-3,TGTGCCAGCAGCCCCCATTCTGGAAACACCATATATTTT,CASSPHSGNTIYF
TRBV5-1,.,13,.,TRBJ2-5,TGCGCCAGCAGCTCAGTATTTACCGAGACCCAGTACTTC,CASSSVFTETQYF
TRBV5-1,.,16,.,TRBJ2-2,TGCGCCAGCAGCTTGGCGGGCTTACAGGCGACCGGGGAGCTGTTTTTT,CASSLAGLQATGELFF
TRBV9,TRBD1,13,.,TRBJ2-7,TGTGCCAGCAGCGTAGGACAGGGAAACGAGCAGTACTTC,CASSVGQGNEQYF
TRBV4-1,.,17,.,TRBJ2-2,TGCGCCAGCAGCCAAGATGGTGGGGGGGCTTTGATCGGGGAGCTGTTTTTT,CASSQDGGGALIGELFF
TRBV7-9,.,17,.,TRBJ2-5,TGTGCCAGCAGCTTGAGTGGCGGGCCCCTAAGTCAAGAGACCCAGTACTTC,CASSLSGGPLSQETQYF
TRBV18,.,16,.,TRBJ1-3,TGTGCCAGCTCACCAGGTCCCGGCAGGGGAGGAAACACCATATATTTT,CASSPGPGRGGNTIYF
TRBV7-9,TRBD1,15,.,TRBJ1-1,TGTGCCAGCAGCTACCCGGGACAGAAGAACACTGAAGCTTTCTTT,CASSYPGQKNTEAFF
TRBV28,.,14,.,TRBJ1-2,TGTGCCAGCACAGCACAGGGTTGGGTAGACGGCTACACCTTC,CASTAQGWVDGYTF
TRBV9,.,15,few,TRBJ1-2,TGTGCCAGCAGCGTAGGGCAGGGGATCAACTATGGCTACACCTTC,CASSVGQGINYGYTF
TRBV5-6,.,13,.,TRBJ1-3,TGTGCCAGCGGACTGGGCTCTGGAAACACCATATATTTT,CASGLGSGNTIYF
TRBV2,TRBD1,14,.,TRBJ2-1,TGTGCCAGCAGTGAAGACGACCGGGGACAGGGCGGCCTCTTC,CASSEDDRGQGGLF
TRBV27,.,17,.,TRBJ1-3,TGTGCCAGCAGTTCCGCGGGGTTAACCCTCTCTGGAAACACCATATATTTT,CASSSAGLTLSGNTIYF
TRBV6-1,TRBD1,15,.,TRBJ1-1,TGTGCCAGCAGTGAATGGACAGGGGAGAGCACTGAAGCTTTCTTT,CASSEWTGESTEAFF
TRBV18,TRBD2,15,.,TRBJ2-1,TGTGCCAGCTCACCACAAATGGGGGGGTCCAATGAGCAGTTCTTC,CASSPQMGGSNEQFF
TRBV7-2,.,15,.,TRBJ2-1,TGCGCCAGCAGCCGAATTGGCGGGGCCTACAATGAGCAGTTCTTC,CASSRIGGAYNEQFF
TRBV2,.,16,.,TRBJ2-2,TGTGCCAGCAGTGAACGATCCGGGACAAACACCGGGGAGCTGTTTTTT,CASSERSGTNTGELFF
TRBV7-9,TRBD2,14,once,TRBJ2-5,TGTGCCAGCAGCTTAGTTGGGGGGGGGAAGACCCAGTACTTC,CASSLVGGGKTQYF
TRBV5-1,TRBD1,14,.,TRBJ1-2,TGCGCCAGCAGCCCGGGGACAGGGACTAATGGCTACACCTTC,CASSPGTGTNGYTF
TRBV6-1,.,14,.,TRBJ2-3,TGTGCCAGCAGTAGGTGGGGCTACTCAGATACGCAGTATTTT,CASSRWGYSDTQYF
TRBV7-6,TRBD2,17,.,TRBJ2-1,TGTGCCAGCAGCTCCTGGACTAGCGGGGGTGTCTACAATGAGCAGTTCTTC,CASSSWTSGGVYNEQFF
TRBV5-1,.,18,few,TRBJ2-2,TGCGCCAGCAGCCCTAGACGAGATGGCAGCGCGAACACCGGGGAGCTGTTTTTT,CASSPRRDGSANTGELFF
TRBV11-2,.,12,.,TRBJ1-5,TGTGCCAGCAGCTTACCAAATCAGCCCCAGCATTTT,CASSLPNQPQHF
TRBV5-6,TRBD1,16,.,TRBJ2-7,TGTGCCAGCAGCTTGTTTGGACAGGGGTCCTCCTACGAGCAGTACTTC,CASSLFGQGSSYEQYF
TRBV5-4,.,11,.,TRBJ2-7,TGTGCCAGCAGATCAGACTACGAGCAGTACTTC,CASRSDYEQYF
TRBV5-1,.,13,.,TRBJ2-3,TGCGCCAGCAGCCCAAGACCGGGGGATACGCAGTATTTT,CASSPRPGDTQYF
TRBV2,TRBD2,16,.,TRBJ2-7,TGTGCCAGCAGTGTCCATCCGGGACTAGCGGGGTTCGAGCAGTACTTC,CASSVHPGLAGFEQYF
TRBV6-1,TRBD1,15,.,TRBJ2-1,TGTGCCAGCAGGTCGATTTGGACAGGTGACAATGAGCAGTTCTTC,CASRSIWTGDNEQFF
TRBV5-1,.,16,.,TRBJ1-2,TGCGCCAGCAGCCCCCCATACACCAGCAGGAAGAATGGCTACACCTTC,CASSPPYTSRKNGYTF
TRBV27,.,15,.,TRBJ2-1,TGTGCCAGCAGTCCCACTCTAAACTCCTACAATGAGCAGTTCTTC,CASSPTLNSYNEQFF
TRBV10-3,TRBD2,15,.,TRBJ2-5,TGTGCCATCAGAGGACTAGCGGGGGAACAAGAGACCCAGTACTTC,CAIRGLAGEQETQYF
TRBV5-6,TRBD2,14,once,TRBJ2-5,TGTGCCAGCAGCATCGGGGGGGAGCAAGAGACCCAGTACTTC,CASSIGGEQETQYF
TRBV5-8,.,15,.,TRBJ1-1,TGTGCCAGCAGCTTTGTGGGGGGAGCCGGCACTGAAGCTTTCTTT,CASSFVGGAGTEAFF
TRBV11-3,.,14,once,TRBJ1-2,TGTGCCAGCAGCTTTTCAGGGAAGGAAGGTGGCTACACCTTC,CASSFSGKEGGYTF
TRBV29-1,TRBD2,13,.,TRBJ2-7,TGCAGCGCCAGCGGGGGGAGTATCTACGAGCAGTACTTC,CSASGGSIYEQYF
TRBV5-4,TRBD2,14,few,TRBJ2-7,TGTGCCAGCAGCTTTAGCGGGGGCTCCTACGAGCAGTACTTC,CASSFSGGSYEQYF
TRBV7-8,.,16,.,TRBJ1-4,TGTGCCAGCAGCCCAGGCAGGGCACCAACTAATGAAAAACTGTTTTTT,CASSPGRAPTNEKLFF
TRBV5-1,.,13,.,TRBJ1-2,TGCGCCAGCAGCTCCGAGGCAAACTATGGCTACACCTTC,CASSSEANYGYTF
TRBV6-5,.,14,.,TRBJ2-4,TGTGCCAGCAGGCCCTTAGCAGCCAAAAACATTCAGTACTTC,CASRPLAAKNIQYF
TRBV29-1,.,16,.,TRBJ1-2,TGCAGCGTTGAAGATTACAACATAGGAGTTAACTATGGCTACACCTTC,CSVEDYNIGVNYGYTF
TRBV9,TRBD1,16,once,TRBJ2-2,TGTGCCAGCAGCGTAGCGTCAGGGGGCGACACCGGGGAGCTGTTTTTT,CASSVASGGDTGELFF
TRBV19,.,14,.,TRBJ1-1,TGTGCCAGTAGTATTGGCCGGGGTACCACTGAAGCTTTCTTT,CASSIGRGTTEAFF
TRBV27,TRBD1,17,.,TRBJ2-1,TGTGCCAGCAGTTTAACGAGGACAGGGGGTCCCTACAATGAGCAGTTCTTC,CASSLTRTGGPYNEQFF
TRBV5-1,.,13,few,TRBJ1-1,TGCGCCAGCAGCGATGGGGGGGGGACTGAAGCTTTCTTT,CASSDGGGTEAFF
TRBV4-1,.,15,few,TRBJ2-5,TGTGCCAGCAGCCAGGGGAGCGGGGACCAAGAGACCCAGTACTTC,CASSQGSGDQETQYF
TRBV6-6,.,15,.,TRBJ2-3,TGTGCCAGCAGCTTCCCCCAGGGTGGGTCAGATACGCAGTATTTT,CASSFPQGGSDTQYF